This paragraph covers one T cell receptor beta chain sequence. Its antigen remains unidentified. This sample stems from a study of T-cell reconstitution after alpha-beta-depleted transplantation in children. Study conclusions and caveats: By one year post-transplant, T-cell counts and diversity largely arose from T cells that were newly produced. Several hundred expanded graft clones reportedly supplied alpha-beta T cells about two months after transplant. Surviving recipient T cells and intrathymic progenitors accounted for some patients' high TCRbeta diversity at day 60.

The CDR3 consists of 12 residues. Germline V gene data show CDR1 as GTSNPN and CDR2 as SVGIG (reference sequence). Trimming took 0 bases from V and 8 from J, leaving 11 bases between them. The TCRbeta library was prepared with unique molecular identifiers. TCRdb processed the PCR reads anew with MiXCR; each CDR3 protein has one entry. The sample lists under 850,000 distinct CDR3 sequences, around 14% occurring once. The TCR sequence derives from a girl aged 2 to 9 with congenital amegakaryocytic thrombocytopenia, due to receive a stem cell transplant. The sequencing used PBMCs, collected before TCRalphabeta/CD19-depleted stem cell transplant. The rearrangement joins TRBV30 to TRBJ2-7; D unclear. The CDR3 protein is CAWSVRPGQQYF. The CDR3 nucleotides are TGTGCCTGGAGTGTACGCCCGGGCCAGCAGTACTTC.